This T cell receptor (beta chain) was obtained from a study of CD8+CD57+ T cells in acquired aplastic anemia. Study-level results: The study identified twenty-nine CD8+ CDR3 sequences shared by patients and controls.

Genomic DNA, serving as template, underwent TCR beta VDJ and CDR3 profiling. MiXCR, applied by TCRdb to the reads, yields one record per CDR3 protein. The sample includes about 220,000 distinct CDR3 sequences, approximately 35% of them seen just once. CDR3 length: 12 residues. V dropped 5 bases and J dropped 7; count of bases not matched to a gene: 3. This clonotype occurred many times. The antigen remains undetermined. This chain uses TRBV12-3 or TRBV12-4 with TRBJ1-1, with 8 bases lining up with TRBD1. The sequenced sample was sorted CD4+, CD8+, or CD8+CD57+ T cells (not recorded which) from PBMCs. This receptor was identified in a human donor in good health, serving as a control. The CDR3 bases are TGTGCCAGCAGTGAACAGGGGGATGAAGCTTTCTTT. This translates into CASSEQGDEAFF.